Following are 2 T cell receptor beta chains from one sample sequenced in a study of OX40 agonist ivuxolimab in advanced cancers. Libraries were prepared by immunoSEQ multiplex PCR; TCRdb keeps only in-frame clonotypes and omits some of them. The top ten clones hold about 4.8% of a sample with tens of thousands of clones, roughly 84% of them seen once. Sample: CD4+ or CD8+ T cells sorted from blood, taken in a trial of the OX40 agonist ivuxolimab. The receptors come from an adult with an advanced solid tumor such as melanoma, head and neck, liver or kidney cancer.

This clone appeared once. The V call is TRBV29-1, the J call TRBJ2-2; 7 nucleotides agree with TRBD1. V shed 6 bases, J shed 1 base, and the junction held 8 bases outside the gene matches. Per germline, CDR1 SQVTM and CDR2 ANQGSEA. This CDR3 comprises 15 residues. CDR3 sequence (DNA): TGCAGCGTCGCCACAGGGGTGGTGAACACCGGGGAGCTGTTTTTT. Its protein is CSVATGVVNTGELFF.

The rearrangement uses TRBV2 and TRBJ2-2; 9 nucleotides agree with TRBD1. This CDR3 spans 15 amino acids. After removal of 4 bases from V and 7 bases from J, the junction contained 7 bases not matched to a gene. From germline, CDR1 is SNHLY and CDR2 FYNNEI. The CDR3 coding sequence is TGTGCCAGCAGTGGAGTTACAGGGGGCAACGGGGAGCTGTTTTTT. Translation: CASSGVTGGNGELFF.